Below, 31 T cell receptor beta chains from the same sample are listed, as sequenced in a study of T-cell memory formation after mild COVID-19. MiXCR, applied by TCRdb to the 5' RACE reads, yields one record per CDR3 protein. The sample contains almost 350,000 distinct CDR3 sequences, under 25% of which appear only once. What was sequenced was PBMCs or a T cell subset sorted from them (not recorded which). These receptors all come from a man younger than 35 who had mild COVID-19 (a few samples of this study predate the infection). Cell type and time point are not known.

This clonotype was picked up a small number of times. The rearrangement uses TRBV7-8 and TRBJ2-7; D tentatively fits TRBD1 or TRBD2 (5 bases each). V was shortened by 6 bases and J by 0 bases, with 15 bases between the two germline ends. CDR3 size: 15 residues. Per the germline V gene, CDR1 is SGHVS and CDR2 is FQNEAQ. The CDR3 sequence is CASSGRDAVSYEQYF. Written as DNA, the CDR3 is TGTGCCAGCAGTGGCCGGGACGCGGTCTCCTACGAGCAGTACTTC.

CDR3 nucleotides: TGTGCCAGCAGCCCCCGACAGGGAGTCACCGGGGAGCTGTTTTTT. Its translation: CASSPRQGVTGELFF. The chain joins TRBV11-3 to TRBJ2-2; 7 nucleotides line up with TRBD1. The germline V gene has CDR1 SGHNT and CDR2 YENEEA. V shed 5 bases, J shed 4 bases, and the junction held 7 bases outside the gene matches. The CDR3 is 15 amino acids.

The rearrangement links TRBV6-2 or TRBV6-3 to TRBJ1-6; D uncertain. Trimming shortened V by 6 bases and J by 8 bases, and 11 bases separated the two germline ends. CDR1 and CDR2 from the germline V gene are MNHEY and SVGEGT. The CDR3 contains 13 residues. CDR3: CASSRAGDSPLHF. CDR3 DNA: TGTGCCAGCAGCAGAGCTGGGGATTCACCCCTCCACTTT.

The chain is built from TRBV5-1 and TRBJ2-2; D remains unclear. The germline gives CDR1 SGHRS, CDR2 YFSETQ. V lost 4 bases and J 3 bases, leaving 13 bases between the germline ends. CDR3 length equals 15 residues. The CDR3 spells CASSTVAPDTGELFF. For the CDR3, the DNA is TGCGCCAGCAGCACTGTGGCCCCGGACACCGGGGAGCTGTTTTTT.

This chain joins TRBV20-1 and TRBJ2-3, with TRBD2 matching 16 bases. V was clipped by 5 bases and J by 3 bases; unmatched bases: 2. The CDR3 consists of 15 residues. Germline V lookup: CDR1 DFQATT, CDR2 SNEGSKA (reference sequence). The CDR3, as DNA: TGCAGTGCTGGGACTAGCGGGGGGGCGACAGATACGCAGTATTTT. This codes for CSAGTSGGATDTQYF.

The chain recombines TRBV7-9 with TRBJ2-1; 9 nucleotides align to TRBD2. Germline CDR1 SEHNR, CDR2 FQNEAQ (reference sequence). This CDR3 region has 17 residues. The V gene end was trimmed by 1 base and the J gene end by 7 bases; junction bases not matched to a gene: 11. The CDR3 is CASSLEGAGGPWNEQFF. Written as DNA, the CDR3 is TGTGCCAGCAGCTTAGAGGGGGCGGGGGGGCCTTGGAATGAGCAGTTCTTC.

This clonotype was seen only a few times. The chain's CDR3 is CASSVQGAKNIQYF. The CDR3 bases are TGTGCCAGCAGTGTACAGGGGGCCAAAAACATTCAGTACTTC. This sequence joins TRBV6-6 and TRBJ2-4; 7 bases are a match to TRBD1. In germline, CDR1 is MNHNY, CDR2 SVGAGI (reference sequence). The V and J ends lost 5 bases and 1 base, in that order; junction bases with no gene match: 2. The CDR3 covers 14 residues.

This clonotype was counted ten times or more. J is TRBJ1-2 and V is TRBV12-3 or TRBV12-4; D not certain. This CDR3 has 13 amino acids. Trimming took 5 bases from V and 1 from J, leaving 8 bases between them. In nucleotides, the CDR3 is TGTGCCAGCAGTCAGACACTTAACTATGGCTACACCTTC. It is translated as CASSQTLNYGYTF.

This sequence joins TRBV9 and TRBJ1-1, with 10 bases identical to TRBD1. Per germline, CDR1 SGDLS and CDR2 YYNGEE. The V gene end was trimmed by 4 bases and the J gene end by 7 bases; junction bases not matched to a gene: 4. The CDR3 runs 13 residues. Here the CDR3 DNA reads TGTGCCAGCAGCTGGACAGGGGGGCATGAAGCTTTCTTT. Residues: CASSWTGGHEAFF.

The chain links TRBV10-3 to TRBJ2-1; 13 bases match TRBD2. V was pared by 4 bases and J by 9 bases, with 3 bases of the junction left unmatched. The germline V gene has CDR1 ENHRY and CDR2 SYGVKD. This CDR3 is 14 amino acids long. This chain's CDR3 is CAISAGTSGAEQFF. In DNA, the CDR3 is TGTGCCATCAGTGCAGGGACTAGCGGGGCTGAGCAGTTCTTC.

This clonotype was detected only a few times. This chain links TRBV9 with TRBJ1-6; D possibly corresponds to TRBD1 (5 bases). The CDR3 totals 15 residues. V gave up 2 bases and J gave up 7 bases, with 13 bases separating them. The germline CDR1 and CDR2 sequences are SGDLS and YYNGEE. CDR3 sequence (DNA): TGTGCCAGCAGCGTCGAGGGGCTAGGGAATTCACCCCTCCACTTT. As protein: CASSVEGLGNSPLHF.

The genes are TRBV7-6 and TRBJ2-7, with TRBD1 identical over 8 bases. In germline, CDR1 is SGHVS, CDR2 FNYEAQ. The ends lost 5 bases at V and 5 bases at J; junction bases unmatched: 11. The CDR3 runs to 15 residues. The CDR3 region has the DNA TGTGCCAGCAGCCCTAGTCCGGACAGGGTCCACGAGCAGTACTTC. Translation: CASSPSPDRVHEQYF.

This clonotype was detected many times. The chain is built from TRBV5-1 and TRBJ2-1; no definite D call. V lost 1 base and J 7 bases, leaving 15 bases between the germline ends. The CDR3 is 15 residues long. In germline, CDR1 is SGHRS, CDR2 YFSETQ. DNA of the CDR3: TGCGCCAGCAGCTTGATGGTACTCGGCGATAATGAGCAGTTCTTC. Amino acid sequence: CASSLMVLGDNEQFF.

This clonotype was recorded many times. CDR3 sequence: CSTKVDGSQHF. The CDR3 nucleotides read TGCAGCACAAAAGTCGACGGCTCTCAGCATTTT. The chain couples TRBV29-1 to TRBJ1-5; D gene unclear. This CDR3 has 11 residues. V shed 8 bases and J shed 13 bases, with 18 bases lying between them. Germline lookup yields CDR1 SQVTM and CDR2 ANQGSEA.

This clonotype showed up just once. The chain couples TRBV7-9 to TRBJ2-7; tentative D call: TRBD2 (6 bases). Per germline, CDR1 SEHNR and CDR2 FQNEAQ (reference sequence). The CDR3 runs to 17 residues. Trimming pared 7 bases from V and 5 bases from J, leaving 27 bases between. This CDR3 is CASTLARDERNIHEQYF. The CDR3 DNA is TGTGCCAGCACCCTCGCGCGGGACGAACGAAACATCCACGAGCAGTACTTC.

This clonotype occurred a few times. The chain combines TRBV7-2 with TRBJ1-5; TRBD1 aligns across 9 bases. From germline, CDR1 is SGHTA and CDR2 FQGNSA. The CDR3 sequence is 14 residues long. The junction had 6 bases not matched to a gene; V was cut back by 5 bases and J by 7 bases. CDR3 nucleotide sequence: TGTGCCAGCAGCGGGACAGGGCGCTACCAGCCCCAGCATTTT. This sequence encodes CASSGTGRYQPQHF.

This clonotype was recorded many times. This chain links TRBV12-5 with TRBJ2-3, with 11 positions matching TRBD2. Germline V lookup: CDR1 LGHNT, CDR2 FRNRAP. This CDR3 contains 13 residues. The CDR3 protein is CVPGLAAPDTQYF. CDR3 nucleotide sequence: TGTGTCCCGGGACTAGCGGCGCCGGATACGCAGTATTTT.

The V gene is TRBV15, the J gene TRBJ2-1, with D perhaps TRBD2 (6 bases). This CDR3 region has 16 residues. Germline V CDR1 and CDR2: LNHNV, YYDKDF (reference sequence). Trimming pared 5 bases from V and 0 bases from J, leaving 14 bases between. The CDR3 nucleotides are TGTGCCACCAGCCTGGGTGCGGGACTCTCCTACAATGAGCAGTTCTTC. It translates to CATSLGAGLSYNEQFF.

The rearrangement joins TRBV29-1 to TRBJ2-5; the match to TRBD1 covers 11 bases. V shed 1 base, J shed 5 bases, and the junction held 6 bases outside the gene matches. CDR3 length equals 15 residues. CDR1 is SQVTM and CDR2 is ANQGSEA in the germline V gene. The CDR3 loop reads CSVEGAGQGVETQYF. The CDR3, as DNA: TGCAGCGTTGAAGGCGCGGGACAGGGGGTGGAGACCCAGTACTTC.

This clonotype appeared a few times. V usage is TRBV4-1 and J usage is TRBJ2-4, with a tentative D call TRBD1 (6 bases). The CDR3 is made up of 16 amino acids. Trimming shortened V by 2 bases and J by 1 base, and 12 bases separated the two germline ends. Germline CDR1 MGHRA, CDR2 YSYEKL. The CDR3 DNA follows: TGCGCCAGCAGCCAATTATTGGGGGCGGCCAAAAACATTCAGTACTTC. Translating gives CASSQLLGAAKNIQYF.

The chain recombines TRBV28 with TRBJ1-1, with D uncertain. The CDR3 consists of 15 residues. Deletions cut 5 bases from V and 1 base from J, with 14 bases between. Germline CDR1 is MDHEN and CDR2 is SYDVKM. The DNA for the CDR3 is TGTGCCAGCAGTCCTCGGATGTCGGGGAACACTGAAGCTTTCTTT. Amino acids: CASSPRMSGNTEAFF.

The chain recombines TRBV30 with TRBJ1-4; possibly TRBD1 for D (6 bases). Trimming removed 3 bases at V and 8 bases at J, with 13 bases between. This CDR3 region has 13 residues. Germline V lookup: CDR1 GTSNPN, CDR2 SVGIG (reference sequence). CDR3 loop: CAWRNTGYEKLFF. The CDR3 nucleotides read TGTGCCTGGAGGAACACAGGGTACGAAAAACTGTTTTTT.

The CDR3 DNA sequence: TGCAGCGTTGAACCGGGACTTGAAGAGACCCAGTACTTC. Amino acid sequence: CSVEPGLEETQYF. This sequence joins TRBV29-1 and TRBJ2-5, with D perhaps matching TRBD2 (6 bases). Looked up from germline, CDR1 is SQVTM and CDR2 is ANQGSEA. This CDR3 region has 13 residues. Trimming removed 2 bases from V and 3 bases from J, with 10 bases in between.

This clonotype showed up just a few times. The chain links TRBV16 to TRBJ2-7, with D perhaps matching TRBD2 (6 bases). The germline CDR1 and CDR2 sequences are KGHSY and FQNENV. V was pared by 4 bases and J by 6 bases, with 19 bases between. This CDR3 comprises 15 residues. CDR3 nucleotides: TGTGCCAGCAGCCCACGAGGAGAGGGAGGTGGCGAGCAGTACTTC. It translates to CASSPRGEGGGEQYF.

The rearrangement links TRBV6-6 to TRBJ1-1, with D possibly being TRBD1 (5 bases). Between the trimmed V and J ends, which lost 1 base and 5 bases, there was a span of 11 bases. The CDR3 is 14 residues long. Germline CDR1 reads MNHNY; CDR2 reads SVGAGI (reference sequence). The CDR3 sequence is CASSYLGGSTEAFF. The CDR3 bases are TGTGCCAGCAGTTACTTGGGGGGTTCAACTGAAGCTTTCTTT.

This sequence joins TRBV18 and TRBJ2-5; possible D gene TRBD1, 5 bases. V was cut by 3 bases and J by 2 bases, with 10 bases left in between. CDR1 and CDR2 (germline): KGHSH, LQKENI. The CDR3 contains 14 residues. The CDR3 coding sequence is TGTGCCAGCTCACCGAAGGGGCAGCAAGAGACCCAGTACTTC. Protein: CASSPKGQQETQYF.

The rearrangement uses TRBV20-1 and TRBJ1-6; 7 bases line up with TRBD1. Trimming removed 3 bases from V and 5 bases from J; junction bases left unmatched: 1. Germline V gene lookup returns CDR1 DFQATT and CDR2 SNEGSKA (reference sequence). CDR3 length: 13 amino acids. The CDR3 sequence is CSASGTDNSPLHF. The DNA for the CDR3 is TGCAGTGCTAGTGGGACAGATAATTCACCCCTCCACTTT.

The chain carries TRBV20-1 and TRBJ2-5, with a weak D call TRBD1 (5 bases). Germline-derived CDR1 and CDR2 are DFQATT and SNEGSKA (reference sequence). The CDR3 is 15 amino acids. V gave up 6 bases and J gave up 1 base, with 18 bases separating them. CDR3 in DNA: TGCAGTGCCTCGCCCAGGGCCGGGCGCCAAGAGACCCAGTACTTC. It translates to CSASPRAGRQETQYF.

This clonotype was counted between two and nine times. The V and J genes are TRBV6-2 or TRBV6-3 and TRBJ2-3, with a tentative D call TRBD2 (6 bases). The CDR3 covers 14 residues. Germline assignment: CDR1 MNHEY and CDR2 SVGEGT. V was trimmed by 8 bases and J by 4 bases, leaving 16 bases between them. This CDR3 reads CASSWRGAADTQYF. DNA for the CDR3: TGTGCCAGCTCCTGGCGCGGGGCTGCAGATACGCAGTATTTT.

The chain has TRBV6-1 and TRBJ2-3, with 7 bases identical to TRBD1. CDR1 is MNHNS and CDR2 is SASEGT in the germline V gene. CDR3 length equals 16 residues. V trimming: 1 base; J trimming: 2 bases; junction bases outside the gene matches: 6. This CDR3 reads CASSEVYRGNTDTQYF. The CDR3 DNA reads as TGTGCCAGCAGTGAAGTCTACAGGGGAAACACAGATACGCAGTATTTT.

This clonotype showed up just a few times. This chain connects TRBV4-3 to TRBJ2-5, with 7 bases fitting TRBD2. Germline loops: CDR1 LGHNA, CDR2 YSLEER. The CDR3 contains 16 residues. J gave up 5 bases and V 4 bases, and 13 bases lay outside the gene matches. The CDR3 reads CASSLSPTSRGETQYF. Written as DNA, the CDR3 is TGCGCCAGCAGCCTTTCCCCGACTAGCCGTGGCGAGACCCAGTACTTC.